The T cell receptor beta chain under discussion was sequenced for a study of blood T cell repertoires in COVID-19. Germline V gives CDR1 LGHNA, CDR2 YSLEER. The CDR3 extends over 16 amino acids. The germline V and J ends were trimmed by 0 bases and 0 bases, with 9 bases remaining between them. Repertoires were generated with immunoSEQ multiplex PCR, while TCRdb's copy carries only in-frame clones and drops some. The profile shows roughly 400,000 clones, roughly 90% of them singletons. The chain joins TRBV4-3 to TRBJ1-3; D unclear. The origin of this receptor is a woman aged 18 to 35 who had been exposed to COVID-19. Sequenced sample: PBMCs or T cells enriched from blood (not recorded which). The CDR3 DNA is TGCGCCAGCAGCCAAGATGCCGGAGACTCTGGAAACACCATATATTTT. Its translation is CASSQDAGDSGNTIYF.